These 31 T cell receptor beta chains share one sample of origin, sequenced in a study of blood T cell repertoires in COVID-19. The table came from immunoSEQ multiplex PCR; TCRdb's copy has only in-frame clones and leaves some out. The sample yields some 240,000 clones, around three quarters seen once. The sequenced material came from peripheral blood. The receptors were gathered from an older woman with acute or convalescent COVID-19.

V is TRBV27 and J is TRBJ1-2; a weak D match, TRBD1 (6 bases). This CDR3 region has 13 residues. The germline CDR1 and CDR2 sequences are MNHEY and SMNVEV (reference sequence). V was trimmed by 6 bases and J by 2 bases, leaving 10 bases between them. Here the CDR3 DNA reads TGTGCCAGCAGGCCCGGACAGAACTATGGCTACACCTTC. Residues: CASRPGQNYGYTF.

The chain links TRBV25-1 to TRBJ2-5; TRBD1 matches 9 bases. Germline lookup yields CDR1 MGHDK and CDR2 SYGVNS. This CDR3 contains 16 residues. V gave up 4 bases and J gave up 2 bases; unmatched junction bases: 8. The CDR3 DNA is TGTGCCAGCAGTGCGGGACAGGGCCTGAAGCAAGAGACCCAGTACTTC. It encodes CASSAGQGLKQETQYF.

The rearrangement links TRBV27 to TRBJ2-7, with TRBD2 identical over 11 bases. The CDR3 consists of 14 residues. Germline assignment: CDR1 MNHEY and CDR2 SMNVEV (reference sequence). Trimming cost V 7 bases and J 2 bases; bases outside gene matches: 4. The CDR3 reads CASTPTSGAYEQYF. CDR3 nucleotide sequence: TGTGCCAGCACTCCGACTAGCGGGGCCTACGAGCAGTACTTC.

A few counts support this clone. This chain joins TRBV5-8 and TRBJ1-3; D unresolved. Germline CDR1 reads SGHTS; CDR2 reads YDEGEE. Trimming cost V 2 bases and J 0 bases, with 9 bases left between them. The CDR3 is 15 amino acids. The CDR3 nucleotides read TGTGCCAGCAGCTTTATTGGGAGCTCTGGAAACACCATATATTTT. Translated: CASSFIGSSGNTIYF. The full variable domain, rest sourced from reference TRBV5-8 and TRBJ1-3, is EAGVTQSPTHLIKTRGQQATLRCSPISGHTSVYWYQQALGLGLQFLLWYDEGEERNRGNFPPRFSGRQFPNYSSELNVNALELEDSALYLCASSFIGSSGNTIYFGEGSWLTVV.

This sequence joins TRBV29-1 and TRBJ1-2; D uncertain. Germline CDR1 reads SQVTM; CDR2 reads ANQGSEA. CDR3 length: 12 residues. V was pared by 3 bases and J by 5 bases, with 10 bases between. CDR3 amino acids: CSVEEQIYGYTF. CDR3 nucleotides: TGCAGCGTTGAGGAACAGATTTATGGCTACACCTTC.

This chain joins TRBV3-1 (or the pseudogene TRBV3-2) and TRBJ2-1; 8 positions agree with TRBD2. The length of the CDR3 is 15 residues. Germline V gives CDR1 LGHDT, CDR2 YNNKEL (reference sequence). The trim removed 1 base at V and 2 bases at J, leaving 1 base unmatched. The CDR3 coding sequence is TGTGCCAGCAGCCAAGGGACTAGCACCTACAATGAGCAGTTCTTC. Residues: CASSQGTSTYNEQFF.

This clone was found once. The chain is built from TRBV6-5 and TRBJ1-2; D uncertain. Trimming cost V 10 bases and J 2 bases, with 20 bases left between them. From germline, CDR1 is MNHEY and CDR2 SVGAGI. The CDR3 is 15 amino acids. CDR3 protein: CATVLRADENYGYTF. CDR3 nucleotide sequence: TGTGCCACCGTCCTGCGGGCAGACGAAAACTATGGCTACACCTTC.

In regard to this clone: Other DNA variants within this sample encode the same CDR3. This chain connects TRBV19 to TRBJ1-2, with 9 bases that match TRBD1. The CDR3 runs 14 residues. Germline trimming cut 7 bases from V and 4 bases from J; bases unmatched to any gene: 7. Germline V gene lookup returns CDR1 LNHDA and CDR2 SQIVND (reference sequence). The CDR3 DNA is TGTGCCAGTACCCCGGGACAGGGATCCTATGGCTACACCTTC. It encodes CASTPGQGSYGYTF.

The chain is built from TRBV11-2 and TRBJ2-1, with 10 bases aligning to TRBD1. Germline V gene sequence: CDR1 SGHAT, CDR2 FQNNGV. CDR3 length: 15 amino acids. V shed 5 bases, J shed 4 bases, and the junction held 5 bases outside the gene matches. CDR3 sequence reads: CASSGGDRGYNEQFF. The CDR3, as DNA: TGTGCCAGCAGCGGTGGGGACAGGGGTTACAATGAGCAGTTCTTC.

V usage is TRBV18 and J usage is TRBJ2-7; D perhaps matches TRBD2 (6 bases). This CDR3 has 18 residues. Germline CDR1 is KGHSH and CDR2 is LQKENI. V was pared by 1 base and J by 2 bases, with 21 bases between. CDR3 protein: CASSPLFAGASGAYEQYF. CDR3 DNA sequence: TGTGCCAGCTCACCACTATTCGCCGGGGCTTCGGGAGCCTACGAGCAGTACTTC.

The CDR3 spells CASSQAERWRGSSYEQYF. CDR3 bases: TGTGCCAGCAGCCAAGCAGAGCGATGGCGGGGTAGCTCCTACGAGCAGTACTTC. The chain couples TRBV3-1 (or the pseudogene TRBV3-2) to TRBJ2-7; TRBD2 is a possible D gene (6 bases). Between the trimmed V and J ends, which lost 1 base and 0 bases, there was a span of 19 bases. Germline CDR1 reads LGHDT; CDR2 reads YNNKEL (reference sequence). The CDR3 spans 18 residues.

The V gene is TRBV20-1, the J gene TRBJ2-7; TRBD2 agrees at 7 bases. CDR1 is DFQATT and CDR2 is SNEGSKA in the germline V gene (reference sequence). The CDR3 length is 11 residues. V dropped 1 base and J dropped 6; count of bases not matched to a gene: 0. The CDR3 DNA sequence: TGCAGTGCTAGAGGGACTAGCGAGCAGTACTTC. Its protein is CSARGTSEQYF.

This clone occurred once. The CDR3 DNA is TGTGCCAGCAGTGAATCGAACAGGGGAACTAATGAAAAACTGTTTTTT. It translates to CASSESNRGTNEKLFF. J is TRBJ1-4 and V is TRBV2; 7 bases fit TRBD1. The CDR3 is made up of 16 amino acids. J was trimmed by 1 base and V by 2 bases; bases with no gene match: 4. Germline CDR1 SNHLY, CDR2 FYNNEI.

CDR3 coding DNA: TGTGCCATCAGTGTAGCGGGGGGGCAAGAGACCCAGTACTTC. This gives the protein CAISVAGGQETQYF. The chain joins TRBV10-3 to TRBJ2-5, with 11 bases that match TRBD2. Germline-derived CDR1 and CDR2 are ENHRY and SYGVKD. This CDR3 region has 14 residues. V lost 4 bases to trimming and J lost 2 bases; unmatched junction nucleotides: 0.

The chain employs TRBV19 and TRBJ1-1, with D possibly matching TRBD1 (6 bases). Germline V gene sequence: CDR1 LNHDA, CDR2 SQIVND (reference sequence). The CDR3 has 15 residues. Trimming removed 3 bases from V and 2 bases from J, with 13 bases in between. CDR3 residues: CASSIQGQRNTEAFF. CDR3 bases: TGTGCCAGTAGTATCCAGGGGCAGCGAAACACTGAAGCTTTCTTT.

V and J are TRBV4-3 and TRBJ1-4; D remains ambiguous. CDR1 is LGHNA and CDR2 is YSLEER in the germline V gene. The CDR3 runs to 19 residues. Trimming removed 0 bases at V and 0 bases at J, with 17 bases between. This chain's CDR3 is CASSQDIICVVTTNEKLFF. The DNA of the CDR3 is TGCGCCAGCAGCCAAGATATCATTTGCGTGGTTACAACTAATGAAAAACTGTTTTTT.

In its sample, this clone was seen once. The V gene is TRBV19, the J gene TRBJ2-5, with D possibly being TRBD1 (6 bases). The CDR3 consists of 13 residues. Trimming shortened V by 4 bases and J by 3 bases, and 9 bases separated the two germline ends. Per the germline V gene, CDR1 is LNHDA and CDR2 is SQIVND (reference sequence). The CDR3 sequence: CASSTGQKETQYF. The CDR3 DNA follows: TGTGCCAGTAGTACCGGACAGAAAGAGACCCAGTACTTC.

This sequence joins TRBV5-1 and TRBJ1-2; possibly TRBD1 for D (5 bases). V lost 0 bases and J lost 3, with 18 bases in between. This CDR3 is 17 amino acids long. The V gene's germline CDR1 is SGHRS and CDR2 YFSETQ. This CDR3 reads CASSLVAGSGSDYGYTF. The CDR3 DNA follows: TGCGCCAGCAGCTTGGTCGCAGGGTCAGGGTCGGACTATGGCTACACCTTC.

This chain uses TRBV5-1 with TRBJ2-3; TRBD1 matches at 8 bases. Germline CDR1 and CDR2: SGHRS and YFSETQ. V shed 5 bases and J 0 bases; nucleotides not matched to a gene: 8. The CDR3 is 16 residues long. The CDR3 region is CASSARGPSSTDTQYF. The CDR3 region has the DNA TGCGCCAGCAGTGCCAGGGGGCCTTCTAGCACAGATACGCAGTATTTT.

This chain links TRBV30 with TRBJ2-1; D is possibly TRBD1 (5 bases). Trimming shortened V by 7 bases and J by 0 bases, and 10 bases separated the two germline ends. CDR1 is GTSNPN, CDR2 SVGIG, per germline (reference sequence). The CDR3 is made up of 13 amino acids. The DNA of the CDR3 is TGTGCCTTTCAGGGTGGCTCCTACAATGAGCAGTTCTTC. It translates to CAFQGGSYNEQFF. The full variable domain, in which reference TRBV30 and TRBJ2-1 provide the parts outside the CDR3, is SQTIHQWPATLVQPVGSPLSLECTVEGTSNPNLYWYRQAAGRGLQLLFYSVGIGQISSEVPQNLSASRPQDRQFILSSKKLLLSDSGFYLCAFQGGSYNEQFFGPGTRLTVL.

This sequence joins TRBV25-1 and TRBJ2-1, with 8 bases lining up with TRBD2. With 3 bases clipped from V and 3 bases from J, the junction kept 10 bases outside the gene matches. Germline-derived CDR1 and CDR2 are MGHDK and SYGVNS. The CDR3 contains 17 residues. CDR3 in amino acids: CASSDSGGGTLYNEQFF. CDR3 nucleotide sequence: TGTGCCAGCAGTGATTCGGGCGGGGGGACCCTCTACAATGAGCAGTTCTTC.

The chain employs TRBV11-2 and TRBJ2-3; no clear D. Germline CDR1 is SGHAT and CDR2 is FQNNGV. V dropped 3 bases and J dropped 6 bases, with 10 bases sitting between them. The CDR3 has 13 amino acids. As DNA, the CDR3 is TGTGCCAGCAGCTTGGATGTGGGCGATACGCAGTATTTT. It specifies CASSLDVGDTQYF.

A single count supports this clone. The chain couples TRBV7-9 to TRBJ2-7; D gene unclear. Germline V gene sequence: CDR1 SEHNR, CDR2 FQNEAQ (reference sequence). The CDR3 sequence is 10 residues long. The V end lost 6 bases, the J end lost 7 bases, and 7 bases lay between the germline ends. The CDR3 spells CASRAEEQYF. CDR3 nucleotide sequence: TGTGCCAGCAGGGCGGAGGAGCAGTACTTC. Complete variable domain (other parts from reference TRBV7-9 and TRBJ2-7): DTGVSQNPRHKITKRGQNVTFRCDPISEHNRLYWYRQTLGQGPEFLTYFQNEAQLEKSRLLSDRFSAERPKGSFSTLEIQRTEQGDSAMYLCASRAEEQYFGPGTRLTVT.

The genes are TRBV29-1 and TRBJ2-1; TRBD2 matches 8 bases. The length of the CDR3 is 15 residues. CDR1 is SQVTM and CDR2 is ANQGSEA in the germline V gene. V was pared by 0 bases and J by 8 bases, with 9 bases of the junction left unmatched. The CDR3 DNA sequence: TGCAGCGTTGAAGACCAGCGGGGGCCACAATATGAGCAGTTCTTC. This translates into CSVEDQRGPQYEQFF.

The chain has TRBV18 and TRBJ2-1; 9 nucleotides line up with TRBD2. CDR1 and CDR2 (germline): KGHSH, LQKENI. The CDR3 is 14 residues long. With V trimmed by 3 bases and J by 8 bases, 5 bases remained unmatched. The CDR3 spells CASSPSGGGYEQFF. The DNA of the CDR3 is TGTGCCAGCTCACCTAGCGGGGGAGGTTATGAGCAGTTCTTC.

The V call is TRBV7-2, the J call TRBJ1-4; 7 bases fit TRBD1. After removal of 5 bases from V and 7 bases from J, the junction contained 7 bases not matched to a gene. Germline V gene data show CDR1 as SGHTA and CDR2 as FQGNSA. The CDR3 consists of 14 residues. CDR3 DNA sequence: TGTGCCAGCAGCCCCAGGGGGGTCGGTGAAAAACTGTTTTTT. It is translated as CASSPRGVGEKLFF.

The count of this clone is one. V and J are TRBV2 and TRBJ1-6, with TRBD1 matching 9 bases. V shed 7 bases and J 10 bases; nucleotides not matched to a gene: 5. The CDR3 is 13 residues long. CDR1 and CDR2 from the germline V gene are SNHLY and FYNNEI. CDR3 sequence reads: CASMGQGESPLHF. The CDR3 bases are TGTGCCAGCATGGGACAGGGTGAATCACCCCTCCACTTT.

The chain is built from TRBV5-1 and TRBJ1-2; D is perhaps TRBD1 (5 bases). This CDR3 is 15 amino acids long. V was pared by 0 bases and J by 8 bases, with 17 bases between. Germline lookup yields CDR1 SGHRS and CDR2 YFSETQ. The CDR3 DNA reads TGCGCCAGCAGCTTGGCCGTTGGGGTCACAGGCGGCTACACCTTC. This encodes CASSLAVGVTGGYTF.

V and J are TRBV9 and TRBJ1-2, with D unresolved. CDR1 and CDR2 (germline): SGDLS, YYNGEE. V dropped 4 bases and J dropped 7 bases, with 20 bases sitting between them. The CDR3 has 15 residues. CDR3 nucleotide sequence: TGTGCCAGCAGCCGGCGAGGGAACGCCCCGGCTGGCTACACCTTC. Its translation is CASSRRGNAPAGYTF.

The rearrangement links TRBV7-2 to TRBJ1-5; D gene uncertain. Trimming cost V 5 bases and J 3 bases, with 14 bases left between them. The CDR3 extends over 15 amino acids. Germline V gene data show CDR1 as SGHTA and CDR2 as FQGNSA. The chain's CDR3 is CASSLDGNYNQPQHF. The CDR3 DNA sequence: TGTGCCAGCAGCCTGGACGGGAATTACAATCAGCCCCAGCATTTT. The complete variable domain, with remaining parts taken from reference TRBV7-2 and TRBJ1-5, reads GAGVSQSPSNKVTEKGKDVELRCDPISGHTALYWYRQSLGQGLEFLIYFQGNSAPDKSGLPSDRFSAERTGGSVSTLTIQRTQQEDSAVYLCASSLDGNYNQPQHFGDGTRLSIL.

The V and J genes are TRBV7-9 and TRBJ2-2; D gene uncertain. Germline loops: CDR1 SEHNR, CDR2 FQNEAQ (reference sequence). CDR3 length: 16 residues. The V gene lost 5 bases and the J gene lost 0 bases, with 13 bases spanning the gap. For the CDR3, the DNA is TGTGCCAGCAGCGACAAAGCAACTTCGAACACCGGGGAGCTGTTTTTT. It yields the protein CASSDKATSNTGELFF.